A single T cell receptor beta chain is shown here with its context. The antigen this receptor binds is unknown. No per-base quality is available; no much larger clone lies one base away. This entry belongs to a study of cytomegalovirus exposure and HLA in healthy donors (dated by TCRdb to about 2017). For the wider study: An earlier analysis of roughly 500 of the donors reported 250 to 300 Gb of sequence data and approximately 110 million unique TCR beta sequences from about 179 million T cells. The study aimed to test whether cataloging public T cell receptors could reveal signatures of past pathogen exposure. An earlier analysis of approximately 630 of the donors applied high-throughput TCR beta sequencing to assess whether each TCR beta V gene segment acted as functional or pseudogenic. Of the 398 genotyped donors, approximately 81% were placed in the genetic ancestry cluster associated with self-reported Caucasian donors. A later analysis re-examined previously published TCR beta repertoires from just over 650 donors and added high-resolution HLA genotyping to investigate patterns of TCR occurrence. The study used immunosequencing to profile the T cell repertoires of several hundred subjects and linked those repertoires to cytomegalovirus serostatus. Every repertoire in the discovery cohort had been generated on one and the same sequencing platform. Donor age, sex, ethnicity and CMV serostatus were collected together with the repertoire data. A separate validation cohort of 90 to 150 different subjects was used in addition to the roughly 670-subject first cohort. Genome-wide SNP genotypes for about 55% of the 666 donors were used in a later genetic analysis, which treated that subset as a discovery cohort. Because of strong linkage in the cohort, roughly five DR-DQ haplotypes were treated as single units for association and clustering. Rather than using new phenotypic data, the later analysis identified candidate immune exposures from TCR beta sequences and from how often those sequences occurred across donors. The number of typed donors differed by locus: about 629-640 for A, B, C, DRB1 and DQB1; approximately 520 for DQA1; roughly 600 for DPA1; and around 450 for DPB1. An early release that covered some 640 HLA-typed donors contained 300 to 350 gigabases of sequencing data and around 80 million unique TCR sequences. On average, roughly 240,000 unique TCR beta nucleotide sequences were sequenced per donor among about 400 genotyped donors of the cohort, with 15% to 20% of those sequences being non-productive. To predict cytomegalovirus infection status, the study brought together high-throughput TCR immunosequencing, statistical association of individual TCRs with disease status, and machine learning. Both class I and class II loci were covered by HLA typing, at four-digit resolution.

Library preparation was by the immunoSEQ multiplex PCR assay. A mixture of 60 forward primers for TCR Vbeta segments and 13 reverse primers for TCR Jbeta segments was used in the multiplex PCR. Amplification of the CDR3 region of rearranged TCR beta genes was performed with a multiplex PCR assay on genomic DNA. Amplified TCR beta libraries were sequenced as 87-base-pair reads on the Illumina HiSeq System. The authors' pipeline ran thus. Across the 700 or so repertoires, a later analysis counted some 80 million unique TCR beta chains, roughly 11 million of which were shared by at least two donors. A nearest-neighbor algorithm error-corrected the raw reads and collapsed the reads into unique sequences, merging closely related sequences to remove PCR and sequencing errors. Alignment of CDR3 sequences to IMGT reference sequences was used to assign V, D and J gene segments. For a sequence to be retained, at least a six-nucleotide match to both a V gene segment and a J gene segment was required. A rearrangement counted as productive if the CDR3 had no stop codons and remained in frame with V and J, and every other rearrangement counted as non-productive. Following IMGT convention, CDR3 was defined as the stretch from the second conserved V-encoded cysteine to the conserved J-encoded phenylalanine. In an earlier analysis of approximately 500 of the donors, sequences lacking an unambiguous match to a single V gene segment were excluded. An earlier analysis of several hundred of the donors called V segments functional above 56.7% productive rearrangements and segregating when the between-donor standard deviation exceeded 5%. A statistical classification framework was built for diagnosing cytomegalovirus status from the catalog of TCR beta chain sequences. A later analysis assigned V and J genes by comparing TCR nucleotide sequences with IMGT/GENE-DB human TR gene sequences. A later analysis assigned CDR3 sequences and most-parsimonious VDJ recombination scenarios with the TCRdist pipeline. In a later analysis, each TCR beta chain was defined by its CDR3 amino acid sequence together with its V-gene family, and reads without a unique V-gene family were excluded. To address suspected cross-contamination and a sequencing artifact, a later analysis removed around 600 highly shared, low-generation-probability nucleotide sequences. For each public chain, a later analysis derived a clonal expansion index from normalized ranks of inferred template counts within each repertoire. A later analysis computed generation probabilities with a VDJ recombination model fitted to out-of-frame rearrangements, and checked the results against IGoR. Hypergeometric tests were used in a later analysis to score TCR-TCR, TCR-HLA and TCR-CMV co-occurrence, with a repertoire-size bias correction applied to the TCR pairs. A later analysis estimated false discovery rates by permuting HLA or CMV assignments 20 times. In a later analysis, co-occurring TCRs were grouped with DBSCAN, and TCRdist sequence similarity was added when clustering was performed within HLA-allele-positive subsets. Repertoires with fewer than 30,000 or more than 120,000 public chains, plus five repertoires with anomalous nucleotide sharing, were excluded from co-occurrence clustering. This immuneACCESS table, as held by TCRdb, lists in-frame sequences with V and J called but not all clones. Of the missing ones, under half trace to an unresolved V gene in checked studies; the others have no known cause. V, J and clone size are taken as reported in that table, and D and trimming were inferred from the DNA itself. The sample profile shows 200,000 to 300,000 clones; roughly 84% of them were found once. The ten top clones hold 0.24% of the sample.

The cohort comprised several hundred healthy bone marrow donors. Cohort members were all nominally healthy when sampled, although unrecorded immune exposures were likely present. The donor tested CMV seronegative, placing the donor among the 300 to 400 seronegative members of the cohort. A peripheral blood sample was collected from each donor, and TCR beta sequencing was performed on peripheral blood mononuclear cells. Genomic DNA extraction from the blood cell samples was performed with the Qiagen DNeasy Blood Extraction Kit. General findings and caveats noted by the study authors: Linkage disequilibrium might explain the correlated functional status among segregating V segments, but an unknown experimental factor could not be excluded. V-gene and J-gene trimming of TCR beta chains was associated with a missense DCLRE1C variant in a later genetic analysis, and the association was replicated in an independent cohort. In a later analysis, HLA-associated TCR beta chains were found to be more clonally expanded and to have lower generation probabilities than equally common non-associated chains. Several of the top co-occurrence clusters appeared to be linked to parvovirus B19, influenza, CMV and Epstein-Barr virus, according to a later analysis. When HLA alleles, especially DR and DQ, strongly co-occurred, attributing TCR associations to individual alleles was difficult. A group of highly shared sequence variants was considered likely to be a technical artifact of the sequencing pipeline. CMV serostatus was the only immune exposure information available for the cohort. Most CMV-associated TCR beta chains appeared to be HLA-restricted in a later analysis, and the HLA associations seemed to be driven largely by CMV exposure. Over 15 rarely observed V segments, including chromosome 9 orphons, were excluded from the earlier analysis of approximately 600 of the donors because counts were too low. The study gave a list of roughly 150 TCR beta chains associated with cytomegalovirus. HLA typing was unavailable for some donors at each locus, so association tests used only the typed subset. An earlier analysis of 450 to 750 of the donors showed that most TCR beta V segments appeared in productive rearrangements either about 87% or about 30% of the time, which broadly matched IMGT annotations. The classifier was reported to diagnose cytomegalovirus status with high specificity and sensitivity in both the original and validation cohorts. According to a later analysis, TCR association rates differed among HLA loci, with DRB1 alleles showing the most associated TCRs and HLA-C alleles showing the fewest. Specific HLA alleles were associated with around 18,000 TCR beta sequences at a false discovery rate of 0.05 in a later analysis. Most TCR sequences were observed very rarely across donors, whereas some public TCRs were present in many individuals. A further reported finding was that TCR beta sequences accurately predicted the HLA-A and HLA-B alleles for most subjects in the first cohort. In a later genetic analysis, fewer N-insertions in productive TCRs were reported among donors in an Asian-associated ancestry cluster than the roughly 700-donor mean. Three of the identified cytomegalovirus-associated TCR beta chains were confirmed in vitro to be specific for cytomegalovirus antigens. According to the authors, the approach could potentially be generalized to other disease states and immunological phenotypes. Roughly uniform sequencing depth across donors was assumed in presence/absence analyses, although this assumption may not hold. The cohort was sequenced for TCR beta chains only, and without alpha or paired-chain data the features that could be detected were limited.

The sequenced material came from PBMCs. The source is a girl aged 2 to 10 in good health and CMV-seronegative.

The DNA is TGTGCCAGCAGCTTAGATCAGGACAGGAGGCCCGGAAACACCATATATTTT. This yields the protein CASSLDQDRRPGNTIYF. The rearrangement joined TRBV11-3 to TRBJ1-3, and TRBD1 matches 7 of the central bases. Including the terminal cysteine and phenylalanine, the CDR3 comprises 17 residues. Just CDR3 DNA is preserved here, 51 bases in frame from base 1. Sequences SGHNT (CDR1) and YENEEA (CDR2) are obtained from the germline V gene. After removal of 0 bases from V and 4 bases from J, the junction retains 9 bases not matched to a gene.